The 10 T cell receptor beta chains reported below all come from one sample, sequenced in a study of blood T cell repertoires in COVID-19. Repertoires were generated with immunoSEQ multiplex PCR, while TCRdb's copy carries only in-frame clones and drops some. The sample has roughly 220,000 clones; 80% to 90% are singletons. What was sequenced was peripheral blood. The receptors were sampled from a middle-aged woman who had recovered from COVID-19.

The chain uses TRBV4-3 and TRBJ2-5; TRBD1 is a possible D gene (6 bases). V lost 0 bases to trimming and J lost 5 bases, with 10 bases between them. Germline-derived CDR1 and CDR2 are LGHNA and YSLEER. This CDR3 comprises 14 residues. CDR3 amino acids: CASSQDWGRETQYF. The CDR3 DNA sequence: TGCGCCAGCAGCCAAGATTGGGGGCGGGAGACCCAGTACTTC.

The V call is TRBV28, the J call TRBJ2-3, with D perhaps matching TRBD1 (5 bases). The CDR3 is 15 amino acids. Trimming stripped 4 bases from V and 3 bases from J, with 14 bases between. Germline V gene lookup returns CDR1 MDHEN and CDR2 SYDVKM. In DNA form, the CDR3 reads TGTGCCAGCAGTTCAAGGGGCAGCCTAACAGATACGCAGTATTTT. It yields the protein CASSSRGSLTDTQYF.

The gene calls are TRBV11-2 and TRBJ2-7; TRBD1 aligns across 7 bases. Germline assignment: CDR1 SGHAT and CDR2 FQNNGV. The CDR3 totals 13 residues. V trimming: 4 bases; J trimming: 3 bases; junction bases outside the gene matches: 3. CDR3 in DNA: TGTGCCAGCAGCTCGGACAGGTACTACGAGCAGTACTTC. Amino acids: CASSSDRYYEQYF.

This chain uses TRBV24-1 with TRBJ2-5; 7 nucleotides agree with TRBD2. Germline lookup yields CDR1 KGHDR and CDR2 SFDVKD. After removal of 2 bases from V and 2 bases from J, the junction contained 7 bases not matched to a gene. There are 16 residues in the CDR3. In DNA, the CDR3 is TGTGCCACCAGTGATTCAGCGGGGAGGAGGCAAGAGACCCAGTACTTC. It yields the protein CATSDSAGRRQETQYF.

This clone was seen only a few times. CDR3 DNA: TGTGCCGCAAGGGGGTCACCTAATTCACCCCTCCACTTT. It is translated as CAARGSPNSPLHF. The chain carries TRBV2 and TRBJ1-6; possible D gene TRBD1, 6 bases. The length of the CDR3 is 13 residues. V was pared by 11 bases and J by 6 bases, with 14 bases between. CDR1 and CDR2 (germline): SNHLY, FYNNEI.

This chain links TRBV20-1 with TRBJ1-2, with no clear D. The CDR3 is 11 amino acids. Trimming took 3 bases from V and 5 from J, leaving 7 bases between them. Germline-derived CDR1 and CDR2 are DFQATT and SNEGSKA (reference sequence). The DNA for the CDR3 is TGCAGTGCTAGCCCTGAGTATGGCTACACCTTC. Its protein is CSASPEYGYTF.

The chain recombines TRBV11-3 with TRBJ2-1; 11 bases are shared with TRBD1. Germline assignment: CDR1 SGHNT and CDR2 YENEEA. The J segment lost 5 bases and the V segment lost 4 bases, leaving 4 bases of the junction unmatched. The CDR3 runs 15 residues. The CDR3 here is CASSSGQGADNEQFF. Written as DNA, the CDR3 is TGTGCCAGCAGCTCTGGACAGGGGGCAGACAATGAGCAGTTCTTC.

The chain is built from TRBV14 and TRBJ2-1; tentatively, D is TRBD1 (6 bases). The CDR3 is 12 residues long. In germline, CDR1 is SGHDN, CDR2 FVKESK. Deletions cut 2 bases from V and 10 bases from J, with 9 bases between. CDR3 residues: CASSQPGTEQFF. Written as DNA, the CDR3 is TGTGCCAGCAGCCAACCAGGGACAGAGCAGTTCTTC.

V is TRBV5-1 and J is TRBJ2-5, with 9 bases matching TRBD1. The CDR3 runs 15 residues. The germline gives CDR1 SGHRS, CDR2 YFSETQ. The J segment lost 3 bases and the V segment lost 4 bases, leaving 7 bases of the junction unmatched. The CDR3 region is CASSTPGTGKETQYF. DNA for the CDR3: TGCGCCAGCAGCACGCCCGGGACAGGGAAAGAGACCCAGTACTTC.

This rearrangement joins TRBV9 to TRBJ2-5; D is possibly TRBD2 (6 bases). The V and J ends lost 0 bases and 1 base respectively, with 10 bases between them. The CDR3 spans 15 residues. CDR1 is SGDLS, CDR2 YYNGEE, per germline. The CDR3 DNA reads as TGTGCCAGCAGCGTAGTCGGGGGATTCCAAGAGACCCAGTACTTC. This codes for CASSVVGGFQETQYF.